These T cell receptor beta chains were read from a single sample in a study of CD8 T cells in Susac syndrome. Via MiXCR, TCRdb re-called the immunoSEQ multiplex PCR reads, giving one row per CDR3 protein. The sample holds some 400,000 distinct CDR3 sequences, around 85% seen once. Sequences were obtained from CD8+ T cells from PBMCs. The source is a human donor with multiple sclerosis. The CDR3 runs from the conserved cysteine through the conserved F or W. The order of the fields is D gene, clone size, J gene, V gene, CDR3 protein. The D gene is left open where the match is weak. Only some rows state a clone size, as once, few, many or a class for expanded clones.

D: .
size: .
J: TRBJ2-7
V: TRBV28
CDR3: CASSQDRGGLDEQYF

D: .
size: .
J: TRBJ2-7
V: TRBV20-1
CDR3: CSARDYLISYEQYF

D: TRBD2
size: .
J: TRBJ2-1
V: TRBV4-2
CDR3: CASSKNLAGGYNEQFF

D: .
size: .
J: TRBJ2-3
V: TRBV6-5
CDR3: CASSQTTQVNTQYF

D: .
size: .
J: TRBJ1-1
V: TRBV2
CDR3: CASRADSAGNTEAFF

D: .
size: .
J: TRBJ1-4
V: TRBV12-3/TRBV12-4
CDR3: CASSFQGFNEKLFF

D: .
size: .
J: TRBJ1-1
V: TRBV6-1
CDR3: CASSTGLNTEAFF

D: TRBD2
size: .
J: TRBJ2-2
V: TRBV6-4
CDR3: CASSSGSTGELFF

D: .
size: .
J: TRBJ1-1
V: TRBV30
CDR3: CAWDNTGTTEAFF

D: .
size: .
J: TRBJ1-2
V: TRBV29-1
CDR3: CSVDLLDGGYTF

D: TRBD2
size: .
J: TRBJ2-7
V: TRBV10-3
CDR3: CAILTSSGSIGEQYF

D: .
size: .
J: TRBJ1-5
V: TRBV27
CDR3: CASSPDSRYSNQPQHF

D: .
size: .
J: TRBJ2-1
V: TRBV24-1
CDR3: CATSDVGGRNNEQFF

D: .
size: .
J: TRBJ2-7
V: TRBV6-1
CDR3: CASSEAFPADAMEQYF

D: .
size: .
J: TRBJ2-7
V: TRBV2
CDR3: CASSEWPSNLF

D: TRBD2
size: .
J: TRBJ2-3
V: TRBV20-1
CDR3: CSARGWREADTQYF

D: .
size: .
J: TRBJ1-5
V: TRBV6-1
CDR3: CASTGVGNQPQHF

D: .
size: once
J: TRBJ2-3
V: TRBV27
CDR3: CASSLVRGNTWTDTQYF

D: .
size: .
J: TRBJ1-1
V: TRBV4-1
CDR3: CASSQDWGVATEAFF

D: TRBD1
size: once
J: TRBJ2-1
V: TRBV20-1
CDR3: CSATETGDITEQFF

D: TRBD1
size: few
J: TRBJ1-1
V: TRBV6-1
CDR3: CASSPGTASPEAFF

D: .
size: .
J: TRBJ1-1
V: TRBV6-1
CDR3: CASSPLYGGDDTEAFF

D: .
size: .
J: TRBJ2-5
V: TRBV2
CDR3: CASSEALQGAVQETQYF

D: .
size: once
J: TRBJ2-1
V: TRBV18
CDR3: CASSPGAGLSSYNEQFF

D: TRBD2
size: .
J: TRBJ2-2
V: TRBV11-2
CDR3: CASSLDRLAGALPNTGELFF

D: .
size: .
J: TRBJ1-1
V: TRBV2
CDR3: CASSVGIEAFF

D: .
size: .
J: TRBJ2-4
V: TRBV2
CDR3: CASTLGQGNIQYF

D: .
size: .
J: TRBJ2-1
V: TRBV29-1
CDR3: CSVKESYNEQFF

D: .
size: .
J: TRBJ2-1
V: TRBV7-8
CDR3: CASSFPAASLSPSYNEQFF

D: TRBD1
size: .
J: TRBJ1-2
V: TRBV20-1
CDR3: CSWVRDRERGANYGYTF

D: TRBD1
size: .
J: TRBJ1-5
V: TRBV2
CDR3: CASRTGTEGQPQHF

D: .
size: .
J: TRBJ2-1
V: TRBV12-3/TRBV12-4
CDR3: CASSLCEGVGGRIFRGCNEQFF

D: .
size: .
J: TRBJ2-7
V: TRBV20-1
CDR3: CSVRGGSGYYEQYF

D: TRBD1
size: .
J: TRBJ2-7
V: TRBV6-1
CDR3: CASGTGTGSFREQYF

D: TRBD2
size: .
J: TRBJ2-1
V: TRBV4-1
CDR3: CASSQILAGGGNEQFF

D: TRBD1
size: .
J: TRBJ2-3
V: TRBV5-1
CDR3: CASSSAPGQSTDTQYF

D: .
size: .
J: TRBJ2-1
V: TRBV2
CDR3: CASKGNEQFF

D: .
size: .
J: TRBJ2-1
V: TRBV2
CDR3: CASSQGPERGEQFF

D: .
size: .
J: TRBJ2-1
V: TRBV21-1
CDR3: CASYSGGSYNEQFF

D: .
size: .
J: TRBJ2-1
V: TRBV12-3/TRBV12-4
CDR3: CASSENHNGQFF

D: .
size: .
J: TRBJ1-1
V: TRBV20-1
CDR3: CSAETGYTEAFF